These 25 T cell receptor beta chains originate from one sample sequenced in a study of T cell responses to AZD1222 COVID-19 vaccine. Sequencing used immunoSEQ multiplex PCR; TCRdb keeps in-frame clones, though not all of them. The sample consists of 100,000 or so clones, 70% to 90% of them appearing once. The starting material was peripheral blood, obtained on day 0 of AZD1222 vaccination. The receptors come from an adult in good health.

This chain links TRBV27 with TRBJ2-1, with a possible D match to TRBD2 (5 bases). The CDR3 contains 14 residues. The germline V gene has CDR1 MNHEY and CDR2 SMNVEV (reference sequence). With 1 base removed from V and 6 bases from J, the gap between germline ends came to 10 bases. CDR3 sequence (DNA): TGTGCCAGCAGTTTATACGGGGTCGGCAATGAGCAGTTCTTC. Residues: CASSLYGVGNEQFF.

This clone was seen a few times. The V and J genes are TRBV29-1 and TRBJ2-3, with D possibly matching TRBD2 (6 bases). This CDR3 is built from 11 residues. Trimming removed 7 bases at V and 14 bases at J, with 19 bases between. Germline loops: CDR1 SQVTM, CDR2 ANQGSEA. The CDR3 sequence is CSAYTGSLRYF. CDR3 in DNA: TGCAGCGCCTACACCGGGAGTTTGCGGTATTTT.

DNA of the CDR3: TGTGCCACCAGCAGAGATCGCATCAGAGTCACTGAAGCTTTCTTT. Residues: CATSRDRIRVTEAFF. The V gene is TRBV15, the J gene TRBJ1-1; D unresolved. The CDR3 is 15 residues long. The germline V gene has CDR1 LNHNV and CDR2 YYDKDF (reference sequence). V gave up 0 bases and J gave up 4 bases, with 12 bases separating them.

The chain links TRBV25-1 to TRBJ1-1; D is possibly TRBD1 (6 bases). The germline CDR1 and CDR2 sequences are MGHDK and SYGVNS. Trimming left V 0 bases short and J 10 bases short, with 21 bases between. The CDR3 runs 16 residues. The CDR3 spells CASSEYGGPGQRGAFF. The DNA of the CDR3 is TGTGCCAGCAGTGAATATGGGGGGCCGGGACAAAGAGGAGCTTTCTTT.

The genes are TRBV27 and TRBJ2-7; TRBD2 might be the D (6 bases). The CDR3 totals 13 residues. Trimming removed 3 bases from V and 10 bases from J, with 16 bases in between. Per the germline V gene, CDR1 is MNHEY and CDR2 is SMNVEV (reference sequence). CDR3 DNA sequence: TGTGCCAGCAGTTTGGACTATCAGACTTTACAGTACTTC. This encodes CASSLDYQTLQYF.

The CDR3 reads CASSLEVTEAFF. CDR3 sequence (DNA): TGTGCCAGCAGCTTAGAAGTCACTGAAGCTTTCTTT. This chain connects TRBV11-2 to TRBJ1-1; D not certain. This CDR3 comprises 12 residues. Per germline, CDR1 SGHAT and CDR2 FQNNGV. The V end lost 0 bases, the J end lost 4 bases, and 3 bases lay between the germline ends.

The genes are TRBV6-5 and TRBJ2-3, with D perhaps TRBD2 (7 bases). The CDR3 spans 12 residues. CDR1 and CDR2 (germline): MNHEY, SVGAGI. The V end was cut by 6 bases, the J end by 9 bases, with 13 bases between. CDR3 in amino acids: CASRGGATTQYF. In DNA, the CDR3 is TGTGCCAGCAGGGGGGGGGCGACCACGCAGTATTTT.

The chain combines TRBV7-9 with TRBJ1-1, with D tentatively TRBD1 (6 bases). There are 14 residues in the CDR3. Trimming cost V 2 bases and J 1 base, with 8 bases left between them. Germline loops: CDR1 SEHNR, CDR2 FQNEAQ (reference sequence). The DNA for the CDR3 is TGTGCCAGCAGCTTAAGGGGGTCGAACACTGAAGCTTTCTTT. Protein sequence: CASSLRGSNTEAFF.

J is TRBJ2-1 and V is TRBV27; 10 bases match TRBD2. V lost 4 bases, J lost 7 bases, and 10 bases stayed unmatched. The CDR3 sequence is 16 residues long. The V gene's germline CDR1 is MNHEY and CDR2 SMNVEV (reference sequence). The CDR3 DNA follows: TGTGCCAGCAGTTCCTCTAGCGGGAGTGGTCTAAATGAGCAGTTCTTC. Its protein is CASSSSSGSGLNEQFF.

J is TRBJ2-2 and V is TRBV5-1, with 13 bases fitting TRBD2. The junction had 8 bases not matched to a gene; V was cut back by 3 bases and J by 0 bases. This CDR3 comprises 19 residues. Germline-derived CDR1 and CDR2 are SGHRS and YFSETQ. The CDR3 sequence is CASSSKTSGGPANTGELFF. The CDR3 bases are TGCGCCAGCAGCTCAAAGACTAGCGGGGGGCCCGCGAACACCGGGGAGCTGTTTTTT. Full variable domain (missing parts from reference TRBV5-1 and TRBJ2-2): KAGVTQTPRYLIKTRGQQVTLSCSPISGHRSVSWYQQTPGQGLQFLFEYFSETQRNKGNFPGRFSGRQFSNSRSEMNVSTLELGDSALYLCASSSKTSGGPANTGELFFGEGSRLTVL.

The J gene is TRBJ2-7, the V gene TRBV19; 8 bases line up with TRBD2. Losses at the gene ends were 6 bases for V and 2 bases for J; bases not matched to a gene: 9. From germline, CDR1 is LNHDA and CDR2 SQIVND (reference sequence). This CDR3 is 15 amino acids long. The chain's CDR3 is CASSPGRTSTYEQYF. The CDR3 nucleotides read TGTGCCAGTAGCCCAGGAAGGACTAGCACCTACGAGCAGTACTTC.

The V call is TRBV6-5, the J call TRBJ1-2, with D perhaps matching TRBD1 (6 bases). Germline CDR1 and CDR2: MNHEY and SVGAGI. V gave up 4 bases and J gave up 2 bases, with 8 bases separating them. This CDR3 comprises 13 residues. The CDR3 protein is CASSWTENYGYTF. The CDR3, as DNA: TGTGCCAGCAGTTGGACAGAGAACTATGGCTACACCTTC.

The chain employs TRBV5-6 and TRBJ1-1; D is ambiguous. CDR3 length equals 13 residues. Per the germline V gene, CDR1 is SGHDT and CDR2 is YYEEEE. Trimming cost V 1 base and J 4 bases, with 8 bases left between them. CDR3 amino acids: CASSLYSTTEAFF. DNA for the CDR3: TGTGCCAGCAGCTTGTACAGCACCACTGAAGCTTTCTTT.

The chain links TRBV2 to TRBJ2-1; D may be TRBD2 (6 bases). This CDR3 is 15 amino acids long. The V gene lost 7 bases and the J gene lost 4 bases, with 17 bases spanning the gap. The V gene's germline CDR1 is SNHLY and CDR2 FYNNEI. CDR3 in DNA: TGTGCCAGCAAGGTTCGAATAGCGGATTACAATGAGCAGTTCTTC. Residues: CASKVRIADYNEQFF. The variable domain in full, with the rest retrieved from reference TRBV2 and TRBJ2-1, is EPEVTQTPSHQVTQMGQEVILRCVPISNHLYFYWYRQILGQKVEFLVSFYNNEISEKSEIFDDQFSVERPDGSNFTLKIRSTKLEDSAMYFCASKVRIADYNEQFFGPGTRLTVL.

The rearrangement uses TRBV6-4 and TRBJ1-1; tentatively, D is TRBD1 (5 bases). The V end was cut by 6 bases, the J end by 0 bases, with 8 bases between. The germline V gene encodes CDR1 MRHNA and CDR2 SNTAGT. The CDR3 loop spans 13 amino acids. The CDR3 protein is CASRRGVNTEAFF. Written as DNA, the CDR3 is TGTGCCAGCAGGAGGGGAGTGAACACTGAAGCTTTCTTT.

There are a few counts of this clone. V and J are TRBV19 and TRBJ1-6, with D maybe TRBD1 (5 bases). The CDR3 is 14 residues long. From germline, CDR1 is LNHDA and CDR2 SQIVND (reference sequence). V was cut by 4 bases and J by 13 bases, with 17 bases left in between. The DNA of the CDR3 is TGTGCCAGTAGTACCGACAGTAATTCATTTCCCCTCCACTTT. It yields the protein CASSTDSNSFPLHF.

As DNA, the CDR3 is TGTGCCAGCAGCTTGACCCCCACTTCTCACGGCTACACCTTC. Its protein product is CASSLTPTSHGYTF. This rearrangement joins TRBV5-5 to TRBJ1-2, with D unclear. In germline, CDR1 is SGHKS, CDR2 YYEKEE (reference sequence). The CDR3 covers 14 residues. V lost 1 base and J 8 bases, leaving 15 bases between the germline ends.

The chain is built from TRBV24-1 and TRBJ2-1; no clear D. The germline gives CDR1 KGHDR, CDR2 SFDVKD. V lost 6 bases and J lost 3, with 5 bases in between. CDR3 length: 12 amino acids. CDR3 amino acids: CATSQVYNEQFF. CDR3 in DNA: TGTGCCACCAGTCAGGTCTACAATGAGCAGTTCTTC.

The chain couples TRBV3-1 (or the pseudogene TRBV3-2) to TRBJ2-3; TRBD1 agrees at 7 bases. The germline V gene encodes CDR1 LGHDT and CDR2 YNNKEL (reference sequence). This CDR3 comprises 15 residues. V trimming: 1 base; J trimming: 8 bases; junction bases outside the gene matches: 9. CDR3 sequence reads: CASSQGDRDFGTQYF. CDR3 sequence (DNA): TGTGCCAGCAGCCAAGGTGACAGGGATTTCGGTACGCAGTATTTT.

This chain links TRBV19 with TRBJ2-1; 15 positions agree with TRBD2. J gave up 7 bases and V 3 bases, and 7 bases lay outside the gene matches. Germline CDR1 LNHDA, CDR2 SQIVND (reference sequence). This CDR3 comprises 17 residues. The CDR3 sequence is CASSIGLAGGLLNEQFF. The DNA of the CDR3 is TGTGCCAGTAGTATCGGACTAGCGGGGGGGCTTTTAAATGAGCAGTTCTTC. Full variable domain (missing parts from reference TRBV19 and TRBJ2-1): DGGITQSPKYLFRKEGQNVTLSCEQNLNHDAMYWYRQDPGQGLRLIYYSQIVNDFQKGDIAEGYSVSREKKESFPLTVTSAQKNPTAFYLCASSIGLAGGLLNEQFFGPGTRLTVL.

This clone was counted between two and nine times. The chain uses TRBV2 and TRBJ1-5, with a possible D match to TRBD1 (5 bases). V gave up 6 bases and J gave up 5 bases, with 14 bases separating them. CDR1 and CDR2 from the germline V gene are SNHLY and FYNNEI. The CDR3 is 14 residues long. CDR3 coding DNA: TGTGCCAGCAGCAGACTCCCGGGGGATCAGCCCCAGCATTTT. Encoded protein: CASSRLPGDQPQHF. Full variable domain (missing parts from reference TRBV2 and TRBJ1-5): EPEVTQTPSHQVTQMGQEVILRCVPISNHLYFYWYRQILGQKVEFLVSFYNNEISEKSEIFDDQFSVERPDGSNFTLKIRSTKLEDSAMYFCASSRLPGDQPQHFGDGTRLSIL.

J is TRBJ2-1 and V is TRBV5-1; D possibly corresponds to TRBD2 (6 bases). The germline V gene encodes CDR1 SGHRS and CDR2 YFSETQ. The germline V and J ends were trimmed by 2 bases and 7 bases, with 19 bases remaining between them. The CDR3 totals 16 residues. CDR3 amino acids: CASSLTGTPTFNEQFF. In nucleotides, the CDR3 is TGCGCCAGCAGCTTAACCGGGACTCCTACCTTTAATGAGCAGTTCTTC. The whole variable domain, filled in from reference TRBV5-1 and TRBJ2-1, reads KAGVTQTPRYLIKTRGQQVTLSCSPISGHRSVSWYQQTPGQGLQFLFEYFSETQRNKGNFPGRFSGRQFSNSRSEMNVSTLELGDSALYLCASSLTGTPTFNEQFFGPGTRLTVL.

The chain joins TRBV3-1 (or the pseudogene TRBV3-2) to TRBJ2-2, with TRBD2 identical over 15 bases. V lost 2 bases and J lost 2; bases outside the gene matches: 3. The CDR3 extends over 18 amino acids. From germline, CDR1 is LGHDT and CDR2 YNNKEL (reference sequence). The chain's CDR3 is CASSQPGLAGGNTGELFF. The CDR3 bases are TGTGCCAGCAGCCAACCGGGACTAGCGGGGGGCAACACCGGGGAGCTGTTTTTT.

This clone was recorded only once. V is TRBV5-1 and J is TRBJ2-3; weak D call: TRBD1 (5 bases). Trimming left V 0 bases short and J 2 bases short, with 13 bases between. Germline V gene lookup returns CDR1 SGHRS and CDR2 YFSETQ. The CDR3 loop spans 16 amino acids. CDR3 coding DNA: TGCGCCAGCAGCTTGGGACAGCTACAACTCACAGATACGCAGTATTTT. Translated: CASSLGQLQLTDTQYF.

The genes are TRBV25-1 and TRBJ1-2, with D maybe TRBD1 (5 bases). Germline-derived CDR1 and CDR2 are MGHDK and SYGVNS. Trimming pared 6 bases from V and 8 bases from J, leaving 28 bases between. The CDR3 totals 17 residues. CDR3 protein: CASSNPGEGLGGSGYTF. The CDR3 bases are TGTGCCAGCAGCAACCCGGGGGAGGGACTCGGTGGCTCGGGCTACACCTTC.